Following are 20 T cell receptor beta chains from one sample sequenced in a study of blood T cell repertoires in COVID-19 (dated by TCRdb to 2018 to 2021). Libraries were made using the immunoSEQ multiplex PCR assay. The table was pulled from immuneACCESS by TCRdb, which kept in-frame rearrangements only. Such tables lose some clones; where checked, under half of the loss comes from unresolved V genes, and the rest has no known cause. Recorded for this sample are 100,000 to 150,000 clones; 70% to 75% of them occurred a single time. Together, the top ten hold roughly 5.5% of the sample. The sample taken for sequencing was peripheral blood. These receptors came from a man between 60 and 75 years old with acute or convalescent COVID-19.

The chain has TRBV5-6 and TRBJ2-1, with TRBD2 as a possible D gene (7 bases). This CDR3 comprises 16 residues. Looked up from germline, CDR1 is SGHDT and CDR2 is YYEEEE. V was pared by 6 bases and J by 9 bases, with 25 bases between. The CDR3 region has the DNA TGTGCCAGCAAAAGCTTACAAGGGGGGGCCAATTTTGAGCAGTTCTTC. It specifies CASKSLQGGANFEQFF.

This chain connects TRBV7-9 to TRBJ2-7; 13 bases agree with TRBD2. V was pared by 6 bases and J by 12 bases, with 5 bases of the junction left unmatched. CDR1 and CDR2 from the germline V gene are SEHNR and FQNEAQ (reference sequence). There are 12 residues in the CDR3. The CDR3 nucleotides are TGTGCCAGCAGTACTAGCGGGAGGGATGGGTACTTC. Protein: CASSTSGRDGYF.

The chain carries TRBV18 and TRBJ2-5; D unresolved. Germline V gene sequence: CDR1 KGHSH, CDR2 LQKENI. The CDR3 has 14 amino acids. V gave up 0 bases and J gave up 1 base, with 6 bases separating them. This CDR3 is CASSPPNSQETQYF. DNA of the CDR3: TGTGCCAGCTCACCACCAAACTCCCAAGAGACCCAGTACTTC.

This chain links TRBV29-1 with TRBJ2-7, with D perhaps matching TRBD1 (5 bases). Germline values: CDR1 SQVTM, CDR2 ANQGSEA. The CDR3 is made up of 15 amino acids. V lost 3 bases and J 5 bases, leaving 20 bases between the germline ends. The DNA of the CDR3 is TGCAGCGTTGAGAAGGCAGGGATGGTAGTGGACGAGCAGTACTTC. It translates to CSVEKAGMVVDEQYF.

This chain connects TRBV2 to TRBJ2-1, with 8 bases matching TRBD2. CDR1 and CDR2 from the germline V gene are SNHLY and FYNNEI. The CDR3 is 17 residues long. V shed 8 bases, J shed 0 bases, and the junction held 12 bases outside the gene matches. CDR3 sequence (DNA): TGTGCCAGCCCCGGGGGAGGCGGGGGGAGCTCCTACAATGAGCAGTTCTTC. Residues: CASPGGGGGSSYNEQFF.

The chain couples TRBV15 to TRBJ1-1; D is possibly TRBD1 (5 bases). Trimming cost V 3 bases and J 1 base, with 12 bases left between them. The CDR3 length is 15 residues. The germline CDR1 and CDR2 sequences are LNHNV and YYDKDF (reference sequence). This CDR3 reads CATSRGGISNTEAFF. The CDR3 DNA sequence: TGTGCCACCAGCAGGGGGGGGATTTCGAACACTGAAGCTTTCTTT.

The rearrangement links TRBV19 to TRBJ2-1, with 13 bases matching TRBD2. CDR3 length equals 16 residues. V lost 4 bases to trimming and J lost 1 base; unmatched junction nucleotides: 1. Germline assignment: CDR1 LNHDA and CDR2 SQIVND (reference sequence). The CDR3 protein is CASSKLAGGSYNEQFF. DNA for the CDR3: TGTGCCAGTAGTAAACTAGCGGGAGGGTCCTACAATGAGCAGTTCTTC.

This clone was seen a handful of times. At one end, the junction sequence differs from germline, possibly due to a read error. CDR3 residues: CASSSDTLNIEAFF. The CDR3, as DNA: TGCGCCAGCAGTTCAGACACCTTGAACATTGAAGCTTTCTTT. The V gene is TRBV10-2, the J gene TRBJ1-1; D is ambiguous. From germline, CDR1 is WSHSY and CDR2 SAAADI. The CDR3 extends over 14 amino acids.

The chain links TRBV28 to TRBJ2-2; the D is unclear. Deletions cut 9 bases from V and 4 bases from J, with 12 bases between. Germline V gives CDR1 MDHEN, CDR2 SYDVKM. The CDR3 totals 13 residues. The CDR3 DNA sequence: TGTGCCAGTCGGCGGCAGAGCACCGGGGAGCTGTTTTTT. Its translation: CASRRQSTGELFF.

J is TRBJ1-2 and V is TRBV5-1; D unresolved. Germline V gene data show CDR1 as SGHRS and CDR2 as YFSETQ. This CDR3 comprises 13 residues. Trimming pared 2 bases from V and 2 bases from J, leaving 7 bases between. Written as DNA, the CDR3 is TGCGCCAGCAGCTTCAACACCAACTATGGCTACACCTTC. Its protein product is CASSFNTNYGYTF.

This chain uses TRBV7-9 with TRBJ2-1, with 9 nucleotides matching TRBD2. J lost 3 bases, V lost 1 base, and 4 bases had no gene match. Germline assignment: CDR1 SEHNR and CDR2 FQNEAQ (reference sequence). The CDR3 spans 16 residues. CDR3 residues: CASSLGLAEDYNEQFF. The CDR3 DNA reads as TGTGCCAGCAGCTTAGGACTAGCGGAAGACTACAATGAGCAGTTCTTC.

CDR3 in DNA: TGCGCCAGCAGCTGGGAGGGCAGGCTCTTCACTGAAGCTTTCTTT. Translated: CASSWEGRLFTEAFF. V usage is TRBV5-1 and J usage is TRBJ1-1; no clear D gene. CDR3 length equals 15 residues. The V and J ends lost 3 bases and 4 bases respectively, with 16 bases between them. From germline, CDR1 is SGHRS and CDR2 YFSETQ.

The chain joins TRBV29-1 to TRBJ2-7; 16 nucleotides align to TRBD2. CDR3 length: 15 residues. With 4 bases clipped from V and 3 bases from J, the junction kept 3 bases outside the gene matches. Germline lookup yields CDR1 SQVTM and CDR2 ANQGSEA. The CDR3 DNA reads TGCAGCGTTGCTGGGACTAGCGGGGGGGTCTACGAGCAGTACTTC. Encoded protein: CSVAGTSGGVYEQYF.

The J gene is TRBJ1-1, the V gene TRBV30; D not resolved. V was cut by 4 bases and J by 3 bases, with 6 bases left in between. Germline loops: CDR1 GTSNPN, CDR2 SVGIG (reference sequence). This CDR3 has 11 residues. CDR3 coding DNA: TGTGCCTGGACTTCGGACACTGAAGCTTTCTTT. Translating it yields CAWTSDTEAFF.

The V and J genes are TRBV28 and TRBJ2-5; D call uncertain. The length of the CDR3 is 14 residues. The V gene lost 5 bases and the J gene lost 7 bases, with 17 bases spanning the gap. The germline gives CDR1 MDHEN, CDR2 SYDVKM. The CDR3: CASSPFVGWATQYF. The CDR3 DNA sequence: TGTGCCAGCAGTCCTTTTGTGGGCTGGGCGACCCAGTACTTC.

This chain connects TRBV10-3 to TRBJ1-2, with D maybe TRBD1 (6 bases). V was pared by 0 bases and J by 8 bases, with 16 bases between. The V gene's germline CDR1 is ENHRY and CDR2 SYGVKD. This CDR3 comprises 15 residues. The CDR3 nucleotides are TGTGCCATCAGTGAGTCGGACAGTAGCGCCCAAGGCTACACCTTC. This encodes CAISESDSSAQGYTF.

The V gene is TRBV29-1, the J gene TRBJ1-1, with unresolved D. The ends were cut back, 4 bases at V and 2 bases at J, with 8 bases in the middle. CDR1 SQVTM and CDR2 ANQGSEA come from the germline V gene. The CDR3 spans 12 residues. CDR3 protein: CSVVQANTEAFF. The CDR3 DNA reads as TGCAGCGTTGTCCAGGCTAACACTGAAGCTTTCTTT.

The chain uses TRBV2 and TRBJ1-2; D ambiguous. V shed 4 bases and J shed 5 bases, with 17 bases lying between them. The CDR3 runs 15 residues. Germline V gene data show CDR1 as SNHLY and CDR2 as FYNNEI. The CDR3 bases are TGTGCCAGCAGTGCCAGGCACTCGGGAAGTTATGGCTACACCTTC. Its protein is CASSARHSGSYGYTF. The full variable domain, rest sourced from reference TRBV2 and TRBJ1-2, is EPEVTQTPSHQVTQMGQEVILRCVPISNHLYFYWYRQILGQKVEFLVSFYNNEISEKSEIFDDQFSVERPDGSNFTLKIRSTKLEDSAMYFCASSARHSGSYGYTFGSGTRLTVV.

This rearrangement joins TRBV27 to TRBJ2-1; maybe TRBD2 (6 bases). Trimming left V 5 bases short and J 4 bases short, with 15 bases between. Germline V lookup: CDR1 MNHEY, CDR2 SMNVEV (reference sequence). This CDR3 is built from 15 residues. In DNA form, the CDR3 reads TGTGCCAGCAGTACGCGGGACGGTGATTACAATGAGCAGTTCTTC. It yields the protein CASSTRDGDYNEQFF.

This clone occurred a few times. The J gene is TRBJ1-2, the V gene TRBV5-1, with 11 bases matching TRBD1. V lost 4 bases to trimming and J lost 0 bases; unmatched junction nucleotides: 17. Germline V lookup: CDR1 SGHRS, CDR2 YFSETQ. The CDR3 runs 20 residues. CDR3 DNA: TGCGCCAGCAGCCCCGGACAGGGGGCGCGTTTCCCAGGAGCTAACTATGGCTACACCTTC. It codes for CASSPGQGARFPGANYGYTF.